What follows is one T cell receptor (beta chain) and its context. The record originates from a study of vaccination and CD4 T cells after COVID-19. Regarding time point: late sampling 161 to 241 days after vaccination in a few convalescent patients. Trimming cost V 9 bases and J 2 bases; bases outside gene matches: 9. Germline loops: CDR1 LNHDA, CDR2 SQIVND (reference sequence). The length of the CDR3 is 15 residues. Each CDR3 protein gets one entry after TCRdb re-called the PCR reads with MiXCR. The sample carries tens of thousands of distinct CDR3 sequences, about 47% recorded once. The chain is built from TRBV19 and TRBJ2-2, with TRBD1 matching 7 bases. Sequenced here: CD4+ T cells from blood, sampled about 7 months after SARS-CoV-2 vaccination. The receptor's source is a human donor who had recovered from COVID-19. CDR3 in amino acids: CASHSGTANTGELFF. The CDR3 region has the DNA TGTGCCAGCCACTCCGGGACAGCTAACACCGGGGAGCTGTTTTTT.